This T cell receptor beta chain is from a study of sequential checkpoint blockade in melanoma. Study-level information: Each arm's sequence ended with maintenance nivolumab.

CDR1 is SGDLS and CDR2 is YYNGEE in the germline V gene. This CDR3 has 15 residues. Trimming took off 0 bases at V and 4 bases at J, with 11 bases between the two ends. Measured with immunoSEQ multiplex PCR; TCRdb has only the in-frame clones, and not every one. The table has about 12,000 clones, about 79% seen once. Indicated treatment: randomized to nivolumab then ipilimumab (arm A) or the reverse (arm B). No patient had prior DNA-damaging chemotherapy. The source of this sequence is a human donor with melanoma. The sample was CD8+ T cells sorted from blood (inferred from file names), taken from a patient given nivolumab and ipilimumab in sequence. The chain combines TRBV9 with TRBJ2-1; TRBD1 is a possible D gene (6 bases). The CDR3 loop is CASSVEGDPYNEQFF. The CDR3 bases are TGTGCCAGCAGCGTAGAGGGGGATCCTTACAATGAGCAGTTCTTC.